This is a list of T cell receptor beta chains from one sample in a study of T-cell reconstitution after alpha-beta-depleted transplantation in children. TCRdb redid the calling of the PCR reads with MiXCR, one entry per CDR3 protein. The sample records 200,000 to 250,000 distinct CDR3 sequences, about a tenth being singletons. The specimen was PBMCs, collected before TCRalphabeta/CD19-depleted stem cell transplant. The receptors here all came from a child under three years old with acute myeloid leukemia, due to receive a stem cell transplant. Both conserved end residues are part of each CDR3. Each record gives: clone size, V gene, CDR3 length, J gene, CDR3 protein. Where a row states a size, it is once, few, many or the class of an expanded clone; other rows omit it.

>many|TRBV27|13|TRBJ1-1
CASSFGERTEAFF
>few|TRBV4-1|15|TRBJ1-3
CASSQISPSGNTIYF
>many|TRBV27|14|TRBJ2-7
CASRTGLGTYEQYF
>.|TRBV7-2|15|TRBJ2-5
CASNLTSGGEKTQYF
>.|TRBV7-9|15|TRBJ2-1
CASSLAGGEVREQFF
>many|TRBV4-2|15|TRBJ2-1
CASSRGTSSYNEQFF
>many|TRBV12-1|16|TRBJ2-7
CASSSPSSGTPGEQYF
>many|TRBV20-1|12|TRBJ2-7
CSANAGGYEQYF
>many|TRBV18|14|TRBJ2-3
CASSPRRDLDTQYF
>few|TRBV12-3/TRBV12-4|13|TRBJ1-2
CANFGGEIYGYTF
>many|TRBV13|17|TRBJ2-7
CASSLVGTSGDPYEQYF
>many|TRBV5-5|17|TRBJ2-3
CASSLRPSSGNTDTQYF
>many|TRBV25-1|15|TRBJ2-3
CASSSEAGGTDTQYF
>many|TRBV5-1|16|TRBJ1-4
CASSYNSGTGVEKLFF
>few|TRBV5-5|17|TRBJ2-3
CASSRTSGRTRTDTQYF
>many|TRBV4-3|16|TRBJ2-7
CASSQALGLGGYEQYF
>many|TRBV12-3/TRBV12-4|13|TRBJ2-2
CASSYGVTGELFF
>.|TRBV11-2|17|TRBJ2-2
CASSLSGASWNTGELFF
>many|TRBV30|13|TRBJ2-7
CAWSIRQRYEQYF
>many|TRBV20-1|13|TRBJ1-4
CSAPGPAYEKLFF
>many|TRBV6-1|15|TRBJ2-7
CASRAAEGRSYEQYF
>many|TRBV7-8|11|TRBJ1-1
CASSLEGVAFF
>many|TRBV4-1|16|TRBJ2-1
CASSQDLKRTYNEQFF
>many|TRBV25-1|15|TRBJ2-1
CASSEGQGLNNEQFF
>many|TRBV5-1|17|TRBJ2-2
CASSPTSGRGNTGELFF
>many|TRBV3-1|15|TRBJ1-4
CASTTRSGLGEKLFF
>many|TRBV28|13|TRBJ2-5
CASSIRQQETQYF
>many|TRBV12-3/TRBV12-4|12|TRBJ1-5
CASSQEGQPQHF
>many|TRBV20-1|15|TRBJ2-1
CSAVGAAYSYNEQFF
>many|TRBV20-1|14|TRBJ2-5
CSAGTSGREETQYF
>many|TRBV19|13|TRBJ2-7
CATRGQSLYEQYF
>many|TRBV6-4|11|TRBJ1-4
CAPRSNEKLFF
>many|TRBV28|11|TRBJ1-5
CASSFRDPQHF
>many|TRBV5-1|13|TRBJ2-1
CASTPGWANEQFF
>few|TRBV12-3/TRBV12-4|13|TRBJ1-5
CASRRQGNQPQHF
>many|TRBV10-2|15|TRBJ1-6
CASSSTGGYNSPLHF
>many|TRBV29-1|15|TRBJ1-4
CSARQGVSTNEKLFF
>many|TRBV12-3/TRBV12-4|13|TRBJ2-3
CASRPQESDTQYF
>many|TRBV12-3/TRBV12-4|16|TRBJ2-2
CASSAQGLANTGELFF
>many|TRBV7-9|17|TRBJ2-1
CASSLELSSGRYNEQFF